Listed below are T cell receptor beta chains from one sample, sequenced in a study of cytomegalovirus exposure and HLA in healthy donors. The protocol was immunoSEQ multiplex PCR, while the TCRdb copy is restricted to in-frame clones and leaves out a portion. This table has approximately 58,000 clones, roughly four fifths appearing once. Material: PBMCs. These receptors all stem from a man aged 25-45 years in good health and CMV-seronegative. CDR3s include the opening cysteine and the closing phenylalanine or tryptophan. Fields, in order: J gene, V gene, D gene, clone size, CDR3 protein, CDR3 DNA. D genes are given only for firm matches. Clone size, where shown, is once, few, many, or a class for clones that have expanded.

j_call: TRBJ2-7; v_call: TRBV11-2; d_call: -; clone_size: once; cdr3_aa: CASGTHRDHEQYF; cdr3_nt: TGTGCCAGCGGTACTCACAGGGACCACGAGCAGTACTTC
j_call: TRBJ2-7; v_call: TRBV5-8; d_call: TRBD1; clone_size: -; cdr3_aa: CASSLRQGLYEQYF; cdr3_nt: TGTGCCAGCAGCCTGAGACAGGGTTTATACGAGCAGTACTTC
j_call: TRBJ2-5; v_call: TRBV2; d_call: TRBD2; clone_size: -; cdr3_aa: CASSGVGRLAGNLFQETQYF; cdr3_nt: TGTGCCAGCAGTGGGGTGGGGAGACTAGCGGGGAACCTGTTTCAAGAGACCCAGTACTTC
j_call: TRBJ2-7; v_call: TRBV4-1; d_call: -; clone_size: -; cdr3_aa: CASSQALSVYEQYF; cdr3_nt: TGCGCCAGCAGCCAAGCCCTGTCAGTCTACGAGCAGTACTTC
j_call: TRBJ1-1; v_call: TRBV14; d_call: -; clone_size: once; cdr3_aa: CASSQDEESKAFF; cdr3_nt: TGTGCCAGCAGCCAAGATGAGGAATCGAAAGCTTTCTTT
j_call: TRBJ1-2; v_call: TRBV2; d_call: TRBD1; clone_size: few; cdr3_aa: CASSETGQGGYTF; cdr3_nt: TGTGCCAGCAGTGAAACAGGACAGGGTGGCTACACCTTC
j_call: TRBJ1-1; v_call: TRBV5-5; d_call: TRBD1; clone_size: once; cdr3_aa: CASSPGQAITEAFF; cdr3_nt: TGTGCCAGCAGCCCGGGACAGGCGATCACTGAAGCTTTCTTT
j_call: TRBJ1-1; v_call: TRBV30; d_call: -; clone_size: few; cdr3_aa: CAWRRGPGTEAFF; cdr3_nt: TGTGCCTGGAGGCGGGGGCCGGGCACTGAAGCTTTCTTT
j_call: TRBJ1-5; v_call: TRBV7-8; d_call: -; clone_size: -; cdr3_aa: CASSWGGNQPQHF; cdr3_nt: TGTGCCAGCAGCTGGGGAGGGAATCAGCCCCAGCATTTT
j_call: TRBJ1-4; v_call: TRBV7-9; d_call: -; clone_size: -; cdr3_aa: CASSPRGSSEKLFF; cdr3_nt: TGTGCCAGCAGCCCCCGGGGATCGAGTGAAAAACTGTTTTTT
j_call: TRBJ2-7; v_call: TRBV7-2; d_call: TRBD1; clone_size: -; cdr3_aa: CASSLVDRGAYEQYF; cdr3_nt: TGTGCCAGCAGCTTAGTTGACAGGGGGGCCTACGAGCAGTACTTC
j_call: TRBJ2-1; v_call: TRBV19; d_call: TRBD2; clone_size: -; cdr3_aa: CASADGGLAGGGYNEQFF; cdr3_nt: TGTGCCAGTGCTGACGGAGGACTAGCGGGAGGAGGGTACAATGAGCAGTTCTTC
j_call: TRBJ2-6; v_call: TRBV2; d_call: -; clone_size: few; cdr3_aa: CASSEVDSGANVLTF; cdr3_nt: TGTGCCAGCAGTGAGGTAGACTCTGGGGCCAACGTCCTGACTTTC
j_call: TRBJ1-2; v_call: TRBV7-9; d_call: -; clone_size: -; cdr3_aa: CASSTPRASHYGYTF; cdr3_nt: TGTGCCAGCAGCACTCCCCGTGCCTCGCACTATGGCTACACCTTC
j_call: TRBJ2-5; v_call: TRBV13; d_call: -; clone_size: -; cdr3_aa: CASSLRGPRRETQYF; cdr3_nt: TGTGCCAGCAGCTTAAGGGGCCCCCGACGGGAGACCCAGTACTTC
j_call: TRBJ1-1; v_call: TRBV18; d_call: -; clone_size: -; cdr3_aa: CASSPRPGEGTEAFF; cdr3_nt: TGTGCCAGCTCACCACGACCAGGGGAGGGAACTGAAGCTTTCTTT
j_call: TRBJ2-2; v_call: TRBV7-2; d_call: TRBD1; clone_size: -; cdr3_aa: CASSLEGAAGELFF; cdr3_nt: TGTGCCAGCAGCCTAGAGGGGGCGGCCGGGGAGCTGTTTTTT
j_call: TRBJ2-7; v_call: TRBV19; d_call: TRBD2; clone_size: -; cdr3_aa: CASSMELAGAYEQYF; cdr3_nt: TGTGCCAGTAGTATGGAACTAGCGGGGGCCTACGAGCAGTACTTC
j_call: TRBJ2-3; v_call: TRBV6-6; d_call: TRBD1; clone_size: -; cdr3_aa: CASSFGTGAADTQYF; cdr3_nt: TGTGCCAGCAGTTTCGGGACAGGGGCAGCAGATACGCAGTATTTT
j_call: TRBJ2-7; v_call: TRBV2; d_call: TRBD2; clone_size: -; cdr3_aa: CASREGLRAEQYF; cdr3_nt: TGTGCCAGCCGGGAGGGGCTAAGGGCCGAGCAGTACTTC
j_call: TRBJ2-7; v_call: TRBV4-3; d_call: TRBD1; clone_size: -; cdr3_aa: CASSLGQGAIYEQYF; cdr3_nt: TGCGCCAGCAGCCTGGGACAGGGGGCCATCTACGAGCAGTACTTC
j_call: TRBJ2-1; v_call: TRBV5-1; d_call: -; clone_size: -; cdr3_aa: CASSLEGVIYNEQFF; cdr3_nt: TGCGCCAGCAGCTTGGAGGGGGTGATCTACAATGAGCAGTTCTTC